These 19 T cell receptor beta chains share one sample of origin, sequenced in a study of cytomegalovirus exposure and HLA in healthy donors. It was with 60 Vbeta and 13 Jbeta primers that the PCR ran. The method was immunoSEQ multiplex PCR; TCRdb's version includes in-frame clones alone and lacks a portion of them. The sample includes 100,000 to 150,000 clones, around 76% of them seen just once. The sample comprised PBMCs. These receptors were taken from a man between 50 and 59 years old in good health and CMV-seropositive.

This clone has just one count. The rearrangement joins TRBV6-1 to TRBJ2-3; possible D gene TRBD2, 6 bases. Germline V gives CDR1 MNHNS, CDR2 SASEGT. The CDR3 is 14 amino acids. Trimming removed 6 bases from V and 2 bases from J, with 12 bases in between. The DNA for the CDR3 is TGTGCCAGCAGGACACGGGGGACCACAGATACGCAGTATTTT. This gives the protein CASRTRGTTDTQYF.

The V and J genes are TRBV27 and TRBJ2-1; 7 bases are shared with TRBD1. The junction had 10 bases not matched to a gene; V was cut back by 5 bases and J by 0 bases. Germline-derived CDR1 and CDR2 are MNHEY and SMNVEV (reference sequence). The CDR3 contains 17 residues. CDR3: CASSSRDSPSSYNEQFF. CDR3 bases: TGTGCCAGCAGTAGCCGGGACAGCCCCAGCTCCTACAATGAGCAGTTCTTC.

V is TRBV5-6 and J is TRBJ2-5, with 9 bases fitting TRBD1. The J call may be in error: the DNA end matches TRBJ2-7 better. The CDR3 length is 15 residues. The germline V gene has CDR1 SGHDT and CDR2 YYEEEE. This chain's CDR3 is CASSFRGTGLYEQYF. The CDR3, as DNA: TGTGCCAGCAGCTTTCGAGGGACAGGGCTCTACGAGCAGTACTTC.

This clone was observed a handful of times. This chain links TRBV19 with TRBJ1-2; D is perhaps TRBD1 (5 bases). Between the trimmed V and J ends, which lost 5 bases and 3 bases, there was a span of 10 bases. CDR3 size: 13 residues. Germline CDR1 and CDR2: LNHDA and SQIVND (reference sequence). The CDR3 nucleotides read TGTGCCAGTAGTTCAGACAGTTACTATGGCTACACCTTC. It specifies CASSSDSYYGYTF.

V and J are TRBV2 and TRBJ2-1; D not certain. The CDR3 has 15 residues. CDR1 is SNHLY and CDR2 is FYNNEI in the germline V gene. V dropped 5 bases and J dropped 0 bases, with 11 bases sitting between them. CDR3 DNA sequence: TGTGCCAGCAGTACCGACACGAGCTCCTACAATGAGCAGTTCTTC. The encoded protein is CASSTDTSSYNEQFF. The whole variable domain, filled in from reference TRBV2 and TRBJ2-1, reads EPEVTQTPSHQVTQMGQEVILRCVPISNHLYFYWYRQILGQKVEFLVSFYNNEISEKSEIFDDQFSVERPDGSNFTLKIRSTKLEDSAMYFCASSTDTSSYNEQFFGPGTRLTVL.

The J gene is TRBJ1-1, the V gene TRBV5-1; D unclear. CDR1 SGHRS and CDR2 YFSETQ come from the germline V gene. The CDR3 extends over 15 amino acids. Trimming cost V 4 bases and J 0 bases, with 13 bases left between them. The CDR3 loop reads CASSRVVEVNTEAFF. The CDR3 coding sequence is TGCGCCAGCAGCCGGGTCGTCGAGGTGAACACTGAAGCTTTCTTT.

This CDR3 reads CASSRRLAGEETQYF. The CDR3 coding sequence is TGTGCCAGTAGTCGCCGACTAGCGGGGGAAGAGACCCAGTACTTC. The rearrangement links TRBV19 to TRBJ2-5; 12 nucleotides agree with TRBD2. The V and J ends lost 5 bases and 3 bases, in that order; junction bases with no gene match: 4. The V gene's germline CDR1 is LNHDA and CDR2 SQIVND (reference sequence). The CDR3 covers 15 residues.

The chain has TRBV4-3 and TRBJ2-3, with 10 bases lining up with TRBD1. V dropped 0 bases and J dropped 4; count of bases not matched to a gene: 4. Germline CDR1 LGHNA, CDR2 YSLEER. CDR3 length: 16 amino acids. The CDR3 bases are TGCGCCAGCAGCCAAGACGGACAGGGGGGAGCAGATACGCAGTATTTT. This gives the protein CASSQDGQGGADTQYF.

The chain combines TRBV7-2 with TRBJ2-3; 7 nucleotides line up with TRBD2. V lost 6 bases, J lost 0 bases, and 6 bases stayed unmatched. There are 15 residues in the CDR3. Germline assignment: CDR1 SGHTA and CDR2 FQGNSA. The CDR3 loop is CASSPRLASTDTQYF. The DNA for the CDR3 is TGTGCCAGCAGTCCCCGACTAGCCAGCACAGATACGCAGTATTTT.

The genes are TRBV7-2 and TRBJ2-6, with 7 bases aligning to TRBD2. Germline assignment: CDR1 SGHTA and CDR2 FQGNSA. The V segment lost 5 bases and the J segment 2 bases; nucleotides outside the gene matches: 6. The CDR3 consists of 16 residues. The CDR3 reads CASSLVGGAGANVLTF. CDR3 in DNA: TGTGCCAGCAGCCTAGTGGGGGGGGCTGGGGCCAACGTCCTGACTTTC.

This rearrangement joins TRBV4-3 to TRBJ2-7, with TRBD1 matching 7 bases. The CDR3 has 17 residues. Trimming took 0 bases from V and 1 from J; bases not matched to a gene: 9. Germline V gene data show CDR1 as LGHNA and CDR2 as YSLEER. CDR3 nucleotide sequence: TGCGCCAGCAGCCAAGATGGGACAGCCCAAGGATCCTACGAGCAGTACTTC. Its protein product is CASSQDGTAQGSYEQYF.

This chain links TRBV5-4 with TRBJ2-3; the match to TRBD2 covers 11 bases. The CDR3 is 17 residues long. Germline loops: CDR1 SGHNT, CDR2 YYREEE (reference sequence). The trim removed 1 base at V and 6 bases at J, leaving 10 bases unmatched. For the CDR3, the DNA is TGTGCCAGCAGCTTGCGGATAGCGGGAGGGAGGGGGGATACGCAGTATTTT. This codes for CASSLRIAGGRGDTQYF. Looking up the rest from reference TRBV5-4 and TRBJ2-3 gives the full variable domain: ETGVTQSPTHLIKTRGQQVTLRCSSQSGHNTVSWYQQALGQGPQFIFQYYREEENGRGNFPPRFSGLQFPNYSSELNVNALELDDSALYLCASSLRIAGGRGDTQYFGPGTRLTVL.

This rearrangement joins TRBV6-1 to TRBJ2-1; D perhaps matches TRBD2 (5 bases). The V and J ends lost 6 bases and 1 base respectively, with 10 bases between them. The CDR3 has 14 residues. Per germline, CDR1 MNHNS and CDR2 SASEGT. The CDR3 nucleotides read TGTGCCAGCAGGATGGACTTATCCTACAATGAGCAGTTCTTC. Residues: CASRMDLSYNEQFF.

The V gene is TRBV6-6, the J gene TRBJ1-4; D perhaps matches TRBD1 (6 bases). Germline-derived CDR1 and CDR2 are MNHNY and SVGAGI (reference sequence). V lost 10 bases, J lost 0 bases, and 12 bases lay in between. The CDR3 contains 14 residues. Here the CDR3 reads CATNRDPTNEKLFF. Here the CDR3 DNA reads TGTGCCACCAACAGGGACCCAACTAATGAAAAACTGTTTTTT.

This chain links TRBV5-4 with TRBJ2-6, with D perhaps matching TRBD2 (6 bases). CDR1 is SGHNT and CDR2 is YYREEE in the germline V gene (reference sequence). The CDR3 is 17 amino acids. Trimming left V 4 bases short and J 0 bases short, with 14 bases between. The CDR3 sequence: CASSRGYVSSGANVLTF. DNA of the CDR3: TGTGCCAGCAGCCGGGGGTACGTGAGCTCTGGGGCCAACGTCCTGACTTTC. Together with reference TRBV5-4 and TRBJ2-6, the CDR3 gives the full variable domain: ETGVTQSPTHLIKTRGQQVTLRCSSQSGHNTVSWYQQALGQGPQFIFQYYREEENGRGNFPPRFSGLQFPNYSSELNVNALELDDSALYLCASSRGYVSSGANVLTFGAGSRLTVL.

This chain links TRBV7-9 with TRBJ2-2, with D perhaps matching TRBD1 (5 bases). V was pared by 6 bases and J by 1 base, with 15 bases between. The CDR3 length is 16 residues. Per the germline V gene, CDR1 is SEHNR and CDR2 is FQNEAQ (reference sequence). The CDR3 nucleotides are TGTGCCAGCAGAGACTCGGACGGACAGAACACCGGGGAGCTGTTTTTT. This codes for CASRDSDGQNTGELFF.

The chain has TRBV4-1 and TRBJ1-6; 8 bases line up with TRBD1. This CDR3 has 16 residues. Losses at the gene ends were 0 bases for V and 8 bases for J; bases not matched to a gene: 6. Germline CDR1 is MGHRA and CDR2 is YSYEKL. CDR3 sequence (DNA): TGCGCCAGCAGCCAAGATTGGGACAGGAAGTATTCACCCCTCCACTTT. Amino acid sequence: CASSQDWDRKYSPLHF.

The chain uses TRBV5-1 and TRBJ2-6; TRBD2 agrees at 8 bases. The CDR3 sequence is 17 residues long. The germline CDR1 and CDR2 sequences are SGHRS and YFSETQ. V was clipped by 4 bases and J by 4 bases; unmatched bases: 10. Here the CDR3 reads CASSSGGLTRGANVLTF. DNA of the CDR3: TGCGCCAGCAGCAGCGGGGGCCTAACAAGAGGGGCCAACGTCCTGACTTTC.

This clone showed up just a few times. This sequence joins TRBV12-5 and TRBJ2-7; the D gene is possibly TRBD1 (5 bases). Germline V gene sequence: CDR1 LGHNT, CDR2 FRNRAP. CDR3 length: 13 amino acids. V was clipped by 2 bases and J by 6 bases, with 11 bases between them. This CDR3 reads CASGLTQGSEQYF. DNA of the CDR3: TGTGCTAGTGGTTTGACTCAGGGATCCGAGCAGTACTTC.